Reported below is one T cell receptor (beta chain). The authors' processing: Scientists estimated how many nucleated cells there were by amplifying reference gene primers. Data came from immunoSEQ multiplex PCR; TCRdb stores just in-frame clones and leaves some out. V and J calls and clone size come straight from that table; D and trimming were deduced from the DNA. The sample lists under 120,000 clones; more than 80% were seen once. Germline CDR1 is SNHLY and CDR2 is FYNNEI. This CDR3 region has 16 residues. V lost 2 bases, J lost 4 bases, and 17 bases lay in between. This entry belongs to a study of blood T cell repertoires in COVID-19. As for the study in general: The United States, Italy and Spain were the sources of the acute and convalescent COVID-19 samples. The analysed material was cDNA or gDNA that came from T cells, B-cell-depleted T cells, or PBMCs.

The clonotype originates from a woman of 80 years or more with acute or convalescent COVID-19. What was sequenced was peripheral blood. The chain carries TRBV2 and TRBJ2-5; D possibly corresponds to TRBD1 (7 bases). CDR3 sequence reads: CASSESAGQGGETQYF. DNA for the CDR3: TGTGCCAGCAGTGAATCTGCGGGGCAGGGGGGAGAGACCCAGTACTTC.